The clone carrying this T cell receptor (beta chain) has just a few counts. The sample is drawn from a study of blood T cells in healthy people across ages. Alongside a J-beta primer mix, a sample-barcoded 5' primer served in a second PCR lasting about 6 to 12 cycles. Each sample provided no less than 2.5 million CDR3-containing paired-end reads. Using its own MiXCR run on the 5' RACE reads, TCRdb lists one record per CDR3 protein. This sample yields 700,000 or so distinct CDR3 sequences, of which 20% to 25% are seen a single time; less than 25% belongs to the top ten. The sequenced sample was blood. This TCR derives from a man aged 65 to 85 in good health.

The CDR3 loop is CSAAGGPSTDTQYF. In DNA form, the CDR3 reads TGCAGTGCCGCGGGGGGTCCTAGCACAGATACGCAGTATTTT. The chain joins TRBV20-1 to TRBJ2-3, with TRBD2 matching over 8 bases. The CDR3 loop spans 14 amino acids. In germline, CDR1 is DFQATT, CDR2 SNEGSKA (reference sequence). Trimming took 6 bases from V and 0 from J; bases not matched to a gene: 5.